These T cell receptor beta chains were read from a single sample in a study of neurological immune-mediated disorders. TCRdb reprocessed the 5' RACE reads via MiXCR and lists one record per CDR3 protein. The top ten hold 2% to 2.5% of the sample, which has 60,000 to 85,000 distinct CDR3 sequences, roughly 4.7% seen once. Material for sequencing was PBMCs. These receptor sequences come from a woman in her 30s with multiple sclerosis. CDR3s include the opening cysteine and the closing phenylalanine or tryptophan. D genes are given only for firm matches. Part of the rows lack a size; the others show once, few, many or a class for expanded clones.

>TRBD1|few|TRBJ1-5|TRBV5-1
CASRFGTGNNQPQHF
TGCGCCAGCAGGTTTGGGACAGGGAATAATCAGCCCCAGCATTTT
>NA|many|TRBJ2-7|TRBV7-2
CASSARDRRYF
TGTGCCAGCAGCGCCCGGGACCGCCGCTACTTC
>NA|many|TRBJ1-5|TRBV6-1
CASSGGPQGRGNQPQHF
TGTGCCAGCAGTGGAGGCCCGCAGGGAAGAGGCAATCAGCCCCAGCATTTT
>TRBD1|NA|TRBJ1-6|TRBV3-1
CASSLSGQASSPPLHF
TGTGCCAGCAGCCTATCGGGACAGGCCTCTTCCCCACCCCTCCACTTT
>NA|many|TRBJ2-2|TRBV30
CAWSVSVPTGELFF
TGTGCCTGGAGTGTATCAGTACCCACCGGGGAGCTGTTTTTT
>NA|many|TRBJ2-5|TRBV5-5
CASSSIQETQYF
TGTGCCAGCAGCTCTATCCAAGAGACCCAGTACTTC
>TRBD2|many|TRBJ2-7|TRBV4-1
CASSQPLAGAPPYEQYF
TGCGCCAGCAGCCAACCATTAGCGGGAGCGCCCCCCTACGAGCAGTACTTC
>NA|many|TRBJ2-1|TRBV6-5
CASSPSIGPYNEQFF
TGTGCCAGCAGTCCGTCCATAGGGCCCTACAATGAGCAGTTCTTC
>NA|many|TRBJ2-5|TRBV5-1
CASSLGSGVETQYF
TGCGCCAGCAGCTTGGGCTCGGGGGTGGAGACCCAGTACTTC
>NA|many|TRBJ2-7|TRBV20-1
CSAPYRYEQYF
TGCAGTGCCCCTTACCGATACGAGCAGTACTTC
>NA|many|TRBJ2-2|TRBV10-3
CAISEGGGTGELFF
TGTGCCATCAGTGAAGGGGGAGGCACCGGGGAGCTGTTTTTT
>NA|many|TRBJ2-1|TRBV5-1
CASSSPGRALIDEQFF
TGCGCCAGCAGCTCCCCGGGGCGAGCGTTGATCGATGAGCAGTTCTTC
>TRBD1|many|TRBJ2-7|TRBV7-9
CASSPGTGVFYEQYF
TGTGCCAGCAGCCCCGGGACAGGGGTATTCTACGAGCAGTACTTC
>TRBD2|many|TRBJ2-5|TRBV7-9
CASSPRGGETQYF
TGTGCCAGCAGCCCGCGGGGGGGAGAGACCCAGTACTTC
>TRBD1|many|TRBJ2-5|TRBV10-3
CAISVGQAQETQYF
TGTGCCATCAGTGTTGGACAGGCCCAAGAGACCCAGTACTTC
>NA|many|TRBJ2-3|TRBV5-1
CASSPGFGNTQYF
TGCGCCAGCAGCCCCGGGTTCGGAAATACGCAGTATTTT
>NA|many|TRBJ2-3|TRBV20-1
CSAAIHGGDTQYF
TGCAGTGCTGCAATTCATGGGGGGGATACGCAGTATTTT
>NA|NA|TRBJ1-4|TRBV20-1
CSVGRGLATNEKLFF
TGCAGTGTAGGCCGCGGCCTTGCAACTAATGAAAAACTGTTTTTT
>NA|many|TRBJ1-5|TRBV12-3/TRBV12-4
CASSLSRGQDQNQPQHF
TGTGCCAGCAGTTTATCTCGTGGACAAGACCAGAATCAGCCCCAGCATTTT
>TRBD2|many|TRBJ2-3|TRBV20-1
CSATPGAGVATQYF
TGCAGTGCTACTCCCGGAGCGGGAGTTGCTACGCAGTATTTT
>NA|few|TRBJ2-3|TRBV20-1
CSARGAGGTQYF
TGCAGTGCTAGAGGAGCAGGAGGTACGCAGTATTTT
>TRBD2|many|TRBJ2-5|TRBV5-1
CASSLGPSGGSGETQYF
TGCGCCAGCAGCTTGGGCCCGAGCGGGGGTTCCGGGGAGACCCAGTACTTC
>NA|few|TRBJ2-3|TRBV5-1
CASSQAEPTDTQYF
TGCGCCAGCAGCCAGGCAGAACCCACAGATACGCAGTATTTT
>TRBD1|few|TRBJ2-3|TRBV5-1
CASSRDRAGGDTQYF
TGCGCCAGCAGCCGGGACAGGGCTGGGGGAGATACGCAGTATTTT
>NA|NA|TRBJ2-5|TRBV18
CASTSTARETQYF
TGTGCCAGCACCTCGACAGCCCGAGAGACCCAGTACTTC
>TRBD2|many|TRBJ2-3|TRBV19
CASSIQRGDSSTDTQYF
TGTGCCAGTAGTATCCAGCGGGGGGACTCATCCACAGATACGCAGTATTTT
>TRBD1|many|TRBJ1-1|TRBV5-1
CASSWDRPNTEAFF
TGCGCCAGCAGTTGGGACAGACCAAACACTGAAGCTTTCTTT
>TRBD1|many|TRBJ2-4|TRBV12-3/TRBV12-4
CASSPEGQGAAKNIQYF
TGTGCCAGCAGTCCCGAGGGACAGGGGGCGGCCAAAAACATTCAGTACTTC
>NA|many|TRBJ2-2|TRBV7-6
CASSLDRDTGELFF
TGTGCCAGCAGCTTAGACCGGGACACCGGGGAGCTGTTTTTT
>NA|many|TRBJ1-1|TRBV5-1
CASSRKGELEAFF
TGCGCCAGCAGCCGTAAGGGAGAGTTGGAGGCTTTCTTT
>TRBD2|many|TRBJ2-7|TRBV20-1
CSADRAGGSSEQYF
TGCAGTGCTGACAGAGCGGGAGGGAGTTCAGAGCAGTACTTC
>NA|NA|TRBJ2-3|TRBV5-1
CASSLELPNADTQYF
TGCGCCAGCAGCTTGGAACTCCCCAATGCAGATACGCAGTATTTT
>NA|few|TRBJ1-1|TRBV14
CASSPRVLNTEAFF
TGTGCCAGCAGCCCCCGGGTCCTCAACACTGAAGCTTTCTTT
>TRBD2|few|TRBJ2-3|TRBV24-1
CATSDTGLAGGDTQYF
TGTGCCACCAGTGATACAGGACTAGCGGGAGGAGATACGCAGTATTTT
>NA|few|TRBJ1-4|TRBV25-1
CASSDSDNEKLFF
TGTGCCAGCAGTGATTCGGATAATGAAAAACTGTTTTTT
>TRBD2|many|TRBJ2-2|TRBV13
CASNSGLAGAPGELFF
TGTGCCAGCAACAGCGGGCTAGCGGGAGCCCCCGGGGAGCTGTTTTTT
>TRBD1|NA|TRBJ1-2|TRBV24-1
CATRDDTGGLGYTF
TGTGCCACCAGGGATGATACAGGGGGACTTGGCTACACCTTC
>TRBD1|many|TRBJ1-3|TRBV6-5
CASSLTGGVLNTIYF
TGTGCCAGCAGTCTCACAGGGGGAGTTCTAAACACCATATATTTT
>NA|NA|TRBJ2-7|TRBV6-1
CASSETVAPYEQYF
TGTGCCAGCAGTGAAACAGTAGCGCCCTACGAGCAGTACTTC
>TRBD2|many|TRBJ2-2|TRBV7-8
CASSLEPSGAAGELFF
TGTGCCAGCAGCTTAGAGCCTAGCGGAGCCGCCGGGGAGCTGTTTTTT
>TRBD1|many|TRBJ1-4|TRBV5-6
CASSPRGQSNEKLFF
TGTGCCAGCAGCCCGCGGGGACAGAGTAATGAAAAACTGTTTTTT
>NA|many|TRBJ2-1|TRBV10-2
CASSIQGGGEQFF
TGCGCCAGCAGTATACAGGGTGGCGGCGAGCAGTTCTTC
>NA|few|TRBJ2-3|TRBV5-1
CASSWTGRTDTQYF
TGCGCCAGCAGCTGGACGGGACGCACAGATACGCAGTATTTT
>TRBD1|many|TRBJ2-7|TRBV4-1
CASSSRDRGSLEQYF
TGCGCCAGCAGCAGTCGGGACAGGGGCTCTCTCGAGCAGTACTTC
>NA|many|TRBJ2-1|TRBV11-1
CASSLVGDLGNEQFF
TGTGCCAGCAGCTTAGTCGGGGATTTGGGCAATGAGCAGTTCTTC
>TRBD2|many|TRBJ2-3|TRBV5-1
CASSTVPTSGRGDTQYF
TGCGCCAGCAGCACCGTTCCGACTAGCGGGAGGGGAGATACGCAGTATTTT
>NA|few|TRBJ2-2|TRBV5-6
CASSFTGSTGELFF
TGTGCCAGCAGCTTTACTGGGTCGACCGGGGAGCTGTTTTTT
>NA|NA|TRBJ2-7|TRBV7-9
CASGGIIYEQYF
TGTGCCAGCGGCGGAATTATCTACGAGCAGTACTTC
>NA|many|TRBJ2-2|TRBV29-1
CSVEDQGYTGELFF
TGCAGCGTTGAAGACCAGGGGTACACCGGGGAGCTGTTTTTT
>NA|many|TRBJ1-6|TRBV6-6
CASSETQGVSSPLHF
TGTGCCAGCAGTGAAACGCAGGGAGTAAGTTCACCCCTCCACTTT
>TRBD2|many|TRBJ2-1|TRBV12-3/TRBV12-4
CASSFWAGGLSYNEQFF
TGTGCCAGCAGTTTTTGGGCGGGAGGCCTTTCCTACAATGAGCAGTTCTTC
>NA|many|TRBJ2-5|TRBV18
CASSPHPDQETQYF
TGTGCCAGCTCACCACACCCGGATCAAGAGACCCAGTACTTC
>TRBD2|many|TRBJ2-6|TRBV4-1
CASSQDGGAGGWPGGANVLTF
TGCGCCAGCAGCCAAGATGGGGGAGCCGGGGGGTGGCCTGGAGGGGCCAACGTCCTGACTTTC
>NA|few|TRBJ2-5|TRBV5-1
CASRLQGSQYF
TGCGCCAGCAGGTTACAGGGTTCCCAGTACTTC
>TRBD1|many|TRBJ1-1|TRBV20-1
CSAMSDRPYTEAFF
TGCAGTGCCATGTCGGACAGGCCGTACACTGAAGCTTTCTTT
>NA|many|TRBJ2-5|TRBV5-1
CASSLGGQGGETQYF
TGCGCCAGCAGCTTGGGCGGCCAGGGGGGAGAGACCCAGTACTTC
>NA|NA|TRBJ2-1|TRBV6-1
CASNPRRADNEQFF
TGTGCCAGCAATCCACGGAGGGCCGACAATGAGCAGTTCTTC
>NA|once|TRBJ1-4|TRBV2
CASSAGLPYEKLFF
TGTGCCAGCAGTGCGGGACTACCCTACGAAAAACTGTTTTTT
>NA|many|TRBJ1-1|TRBV12-3/TRBV12-4
CASSLVLSPDKEAFF
TGTGCCAGCAGTTTAGTCCTCTCCCCGGACAAAGAAGCTTTCTTT